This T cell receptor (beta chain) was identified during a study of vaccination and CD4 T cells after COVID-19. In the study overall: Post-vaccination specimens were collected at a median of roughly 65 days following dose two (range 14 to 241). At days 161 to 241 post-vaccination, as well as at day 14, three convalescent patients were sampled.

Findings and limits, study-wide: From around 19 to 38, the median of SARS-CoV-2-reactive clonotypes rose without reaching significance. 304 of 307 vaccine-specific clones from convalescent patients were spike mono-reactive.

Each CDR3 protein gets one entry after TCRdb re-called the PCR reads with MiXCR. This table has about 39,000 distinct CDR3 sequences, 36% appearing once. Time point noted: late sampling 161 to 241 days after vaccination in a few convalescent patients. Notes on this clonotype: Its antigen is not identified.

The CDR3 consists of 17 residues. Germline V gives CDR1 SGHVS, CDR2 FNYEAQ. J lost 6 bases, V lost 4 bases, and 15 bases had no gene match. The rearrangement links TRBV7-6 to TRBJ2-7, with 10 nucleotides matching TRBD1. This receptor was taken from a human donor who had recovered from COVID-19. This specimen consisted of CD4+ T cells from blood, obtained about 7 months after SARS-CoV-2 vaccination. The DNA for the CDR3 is TGTGCCAGCAGCTCCTACCGCCAGGGGACAGGGGCAGCCGAGCAGTACTTC. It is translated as CASSSYRQGTGAAEQYF.